The 20 T cell receptor beta chains below were found in one sample sequenced in a study of cytomegalovirus exposure and HLA in healthy donors. Primers included in the PCR were 60 Vbeta and 13 Jbeta primers. The table came from immunoSEQ multiplex PCR; TCRdb's copy has only in-frame clones and leaves some out. The sample gives about 270,000 clones, around 66% of which show up once; around 2% is in the top ten. Sequencing was done on a sample of PBMCs. All receptors derive from a female donor in good health and CMV-seronegative.

CDR3 sequence reads: CATNRGATYEQYF. Here the CDR3 DNA reads TGTGCCACAAACAGGGGGGCTACCTACGAGCAGTACTTC. The chain combines TRBV6-1 with TRBJ2-7; 8 nucleotides match TRBD1. The CDR3 totals 13 residues. Germline V gene sequence: CDR1 MNHNS, CDR2 SASEGT. The V gene end was trimmed by 10 bases and the J gene end by 2 bases; junction bases not matched to a gene: 7.

V and J are TRBV5-4 and TRBJ2-7; D is perhaps TRBD2 (6 bases). Germline loops: CDR1 SGHNT, CDR2 YYREEE (reference sequence). V was cut by 4 bases and J by 9 bases, with 17 bases left in between. CDR3 length: 13 residues. The CDR3 coding sequence is TGTGCCAGCAGCCTCGACGGGACTCGGGGGCAGTACTTC. Amino acid sequence: CASSLDGTRGQYF.

This chain connects TRBV10-1 to TRBJ2-1; 9 bases line up with TRBD2. V lost 0 bases and J lost 5; bases outside the gene matches: 5. The germline gives CDR1 WNHNN, CDR2 SYGVQD (reference sequence). The CDR3 has 16 residues. The CDR3 bases are TGCGCCAGCAGTGAGTCGTTGATAGCGGGAGACAATGAGCAGTTCTTC. Protein product: CASSESLIAGDNEQFF.

The genes are TRBV7-9 and TRBJ1-1; the D is unclear. In germline, CDR1 is SEHNR, CDR2 FQNEAQ (reference sequence). The CDR3 is 13 residues long. Trimming pared 8 bases from V and 4 bases from J, leaving 14 bases between. In nucleotides, the CDR3 is TGTGCCAGCCGAGGGTTGGTCGGCACTGAAGCTTTCTTT. It yields the protein CASRGLVGTEAFF.

This clone was recorded a few times. The V and J genes are TRBV2 and TRBJ1-1; the match to TRBD1 covers 9 bases. The CDR3 is 15 residues long. Germline values: CDR1 SNHLY, CDR2 FYNNEI. The trim removed 5 bases at V and 6 bases at J, leaving 10 bases unmatched. The CDR3 is CASSQIPGQGSEAFF. Written as DNA, the CDR3 is TGTGCCAGCAGTCAAATCCCGGGACAGGGCTCTGAAGCTTTCTTT.

This clone occurred once. The J gene is TRBJ2-5, the V gene TRBV27; D is perhaps TRBD2 (5 bases). Trimming removed 2 bases at V and 6 bases at J, with 19 bases between. Germline loops: CDR1 MNHEY, CDR2 SMNVEV (reference sequence). The CDR3 totals 16 residues. CDR3 sequence reads: CASSLGTRGLFQTQYF. DNA of the CDR3: TGTGCCAGCAGTTTAGGTACCCGAGGACTCTTCCAGACCCAGTACTTC.

The chain is built from TRBV6-5 and TRBJ2-6; D is perhaps TRBD2 (5 bases). This CDR3 spans 13 amino acids. The germline V gene has CDR1 MNHEY and CDR2 SVGAGI. V lost 5 bases and J 7 bases, leaving 9 bases between the germline ends. The CDR3 sequence is CASSEEVANVLTF. CDR3 DNA: TGTGCCAGCAGTGAGGAGGTTGCCAACGTCCTGACTTTC.

The chain links TRBV28 to TRBJ2-5, with 8 bases aligning to TRBD1. CDR3 length: 15 residues. Looked up from germline, CDR1 is MDHEN and CDR2 is SYDVKM. V gave up 3 bases and J gave up 5 bases; unmatched junction bases: 8. The chain's CDR3 is CASSFQGADLETQYF. CDR3 in DNA: TGTGCCAGCAGTTTTCAGGGGGCGGATTTGGAGACCCAGTACTTC.

V usage is TRBV7-6 and J usage is TRBJ2-5; weak D call: TRBD2 (5 bases). Per germline, CDR1 SGHVS and CDR2 FNYEAQ. CDR3 size: 14 residues. V lost 2 bases, J lost 2 bases, and 9 bases lay in between. The CDR3 sequence: CASSLFSAQETQYF. The CDR3 DNA follows: TGTGCCAGCAGCTTATTTAGCGCTCAAGAGACCCAGTACTTC.

This clone was detected only a few times. The chain combines TRBV10-3 with TRBJ2-5, with TRBD2 as a possible D gene (6 bases). The DNA end is a closer match to TRBJ2-7, so the J assignment may be wrong. Germline lookup yields CDR1 ENHRY and CDR2 SYGVKD. The CDR3 consists of 16 residues. The CDR3 DNA is TGTGCCCCCCGAAGAGAACCGGGACGAGGGAGGCGCGAGCAGTACTTC. It is translated as CAPRREPGRGRREQYF.

V usage is TRBV18 and J usage is TRBJ2-2; D is undetermined. This CDR3 contains 15 residues. With 3 bases removed from V and 0 bases from J, the gap between germline ends came to 8 bases. Per the germline V gene, CDR1 is KGHSH and CDR2 is LQKENI. CDR3 nucleotides: TGTGCCAGCTCACCCACTGTAGCGAACACCGGGGAGCTGTTTTTT. Encoded protein: CASSPTVANTGELFF.

The V and J genes are TRBV2 and TRBJ2-3; perhaps TRBD2 as D (5 bases). This CDR3 spans 13 amino acids. V shed 8 bases and J shed 0 bases, with 9 bases lying between them. Germline V gene lookup returns CDR1 SNHLY and CDR2 FYNNEI. The CDR3 region is CASYRESTDTQYF. The CDR3 nucleotides are TGTGCCAGCTACCGGGAAAGCACAGATACGCAGTATTTT.

This rearrangement joins TRBV7-9 to TRBJ2-7; 7 nucleotides align to TRBD2. V shed 2 bases and J 0 bases; nucleotides not matched to a gene: 7. The CDR3 is 16 residues long. Germline CDR1 reads SEHNR; CDR2 reads FQNEAQ (reference sequence). The CDR3 is CASSLLSGTSSYEQYF. CDR3 bases: TGTGCCAGCAGCTTACTAAGCGGGACCAGCTCCTACGAGCAGTACTTC.

The chain combines TRBV28 with TRBJ1-5; D unclear. CDR3 length equals 13 residues. Germline values: CDR1 MDHEN, CDR2 SYDVKM. Trimming removed 3 bases from V and 1 base from J, with 4 bases in between. CDR3 in amino acids: CASSFESNQPQHF. For the CDR3, the DNA is TGTGCCAGCAGTTTTGAGAGCAATCAGCCCCAGCATTTT.

The chain joins TRBV10-2 to TRBJ2-7; D is ambiguous. The CDR3 sequence is 15 residues long. Germline CDR1 WSHSY, CDR2 SAAADI. With 5 bases removed from V and 4 bases from J, the gap between germline ends came to 18 bases. The CDR3 loop is CASSKMSKSHYEQYF. The CDR3 bases are TGCGCCAGCAGTAAAATGTCCAAAAGCCATTACGAGCAGTACTTC.

The chain recombines TRBV7-9 with TRBJ1-2, with D possibly matching TRBD1 (5 bases). Germline CDR1 reads SEHNR; CDR2 reads FQNEAQ (reference sequence). V lost 3 bases and J lost 4, with 9 bases in between. The CDR3 runs to 13 residues. CDR3 in DNA: TGTGCCAGCAGCTTGGGGGGGGGCTATGGCTACACCTTC. Protein: CASSLGGGYGYTF.

This clone was found once. V gene TRBV5-4 combines with J gene TRBJ2-1; D perhaps matches TRBD1 (6 bases). Germline CDR1 reads SGHNT; CDR2 reads YYREEE (reference sequence). Deletions cut 5 bases from V and 10 bases from J, with 10 bases between. CDR3 length equals 11 residues. CDR3 sequence (DNA): TGTGCCAGCAGTTATACAGGGGAGCAGTTCTTC. It specifies CASSYTGEQFF.

CDR3 region: CASSFDRGNTEAFF. The CDR3 DNA sequence: TGTGCCAGCAGTTTTGACAGGGGGAACACTGAAGCTTTCTTT. V and J are TRBV27 and TRBJ1-1; 8 bases map to TRBD1. The V and J ends lost 3 bases and 1 base, in that order; junction bases with no gene match: 1. Germline CDR1 is MNHEY and CDR2 is SMNVEV (reference sequence). This CDR3 is built from 14 residues.

This chain connects TRBV7-9 to TRBJ2-1, with 8 nucleotides matching TRBD2. The germline CDR1 and CDR2 sequences are SEHNR and FQNEAQ (reference sequence). This CDR3 comprises 16 residues. The V and J ends lost 5 bases and 2 bases, in that order; junction bases with no gene match: 8. This CDR3 reads CASSPSAGGPYNEQFF. Written as DNA, the CDR3 is TGTGCCAGCAGCCCGTCGGCGGGAGGCCCCTACAATGAGCAGTTCTTC.

The chain couples TRBV7-3 to TRBJ2-2, with D possibly TRBD2 on 6 matching bases. Germline CDR1 and CDR2: SGHTA and FQGTGA. CDR3 length: 14 residues. V was shortened by 4 bases and J by 4 bases, with 10 bases between the two germline ends. CDR3 bases: TGTGCCAGCAGCTCCGGGACTGTCACCGGGGAGCTGTTTTTT. It yields the protein CASSSGTVTGELFF.